This is a list of T cell receptor beta chains from one sample in a study of T cell repertoires in cytomegalovirus infection. TCRdb analysed the reads with MiXCR anew, one entry per CDR3 protein. The data contain some 920,000 distinct CDR3 sequences, approximately 30% of them seen just once; the ten biggest clones take up 10% to 15%. Their target antigens are unknown. The source material was cultured CD8+ T cells from PBMCs, sampled from culture after CMV antigen stimulation. These receptors originate from a human donor in good health (CMV status not recorded). Some clones in this sample may be carry-over from other donors' samples. Each CDR3 is given with its conserved first and last residue. Fields, in order: D gene, clone size, J gene, V gene, CDR3 length, CDR3 protein, CDR3 DNA. D genes are given only for firm matches. Clone size is stated in some rows and not others, as once, few, many or a class when expanded.

TRBD2 few TRBJ2-7 TRBV12-3/TRBV12-4 16 CASSLAEWGTSGEQYF TGTGCCAGCAGTTTAGCGGAGTGGGGGACTAGCGGTGAGCAGTACTTC
TRBD1 few TRBJ1-4 TRBV6-6 13 CATTRGQDEKLFF TGTGCCACCACCAGGGGACAGGATGAAAAACTGTTTTTT
TRBD2 NA TRBJ2-7 TRBV7-2 13 CASSYLAGHEQYF TGTGCCAGCAGCTACTTAGCGGGGCATGAGCAGTACTTC
NA few TRBJ1-1 TRBV12-3/TRBV12-4 12 CASSPIWAVAFF TGTGCCAGCAGTCCGATTTGGGCAGTAGCTTTCTTT
TRBD1 NA TRBJ2-1 TRBV5-1 14 CASRGTGYYNEQFF TGCGCCAGCAGAGGGACAGGCTACTACAATGAGCAGTTCTTC
NA NA TRBJ2-5 TRBV10-2 16 CASSEVASLDRETQYF TGCGCCAGCAGTGAGGTCGCTTCTTTAGACCGGGAGACCCAGTACTTC
NA NA TRBJ1-1 TRBV27 13 CASSPYRDTEAFF TGTGCCAGCAGCCCTTACCGAGACACTGAAGCTTTCTTT
NA NA TRBJ1-1 TRBV6-2/TRBV6-3 15 CASSFISGMNTEAFF TGTGCCAGCAGTTTCATTTCGGGGATGAACACTGAAGCTTTCTTT
NA few TRBJ2-7 TRBV7-9 14 CASNPGMNSYEQYF TGTGCCAGCAACCCAGGGATGAATTCCTACGAGCAGTACTTC
TRBD2 NA TRBJ2-3 TRBV7-3 17 CASSLFTSGGTTDTQYF TGTGCCAGCAGCCTATTTACTAGCGGGGGCACCACAGATACGCAGTATTTT
NA medium-sized TRBJ1-3 TRBV7-8 15 CASSLGVGEAGTIYF TGTGCCAGCAGCTTAGGGGTAGGAGAGGCTGGCACCATATATTTT